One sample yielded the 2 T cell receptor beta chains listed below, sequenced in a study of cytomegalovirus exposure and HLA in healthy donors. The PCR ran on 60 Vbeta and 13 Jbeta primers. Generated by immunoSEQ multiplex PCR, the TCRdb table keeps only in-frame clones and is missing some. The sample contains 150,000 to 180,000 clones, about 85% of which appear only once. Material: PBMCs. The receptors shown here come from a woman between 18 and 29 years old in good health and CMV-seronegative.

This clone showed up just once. The CDR3 reads CASSSYRADTEAFF. The CDR3 bases are TGTGCCAGCAGTTCTTACAGGGCGGACACTGAAGCTTTCTTT. The J gene is TRBJ1-1, the V gene TRBV6-5; weak D call: TRBD1 (6 bases). V lost 4 bases to trimming and J lost 3 bases, with 12 bases between them. The CDR3 consists of 14 residues. The V gene's germline CDR1 is MNHEY and CDR2 SVGAGI.

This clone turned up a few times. The CDR3 is CSVWQGASHGYTF. DNA for the CDR3: TGCAGCGTTTGGCAGGGGGCCTCCCATGGCTACACCTTC. The rearrangement joins TRBV29-1 to TRBJ1-2; 8 bases are a match to TRBD1. CDR1 SQVTM and CDR2 ANQGSEA come from the germline V gene. The CDR3 spans 13 residues. With 5 bases clipped from V and 6 bases from J, the junction kept 8 bases outside the gene matches.